The 20 T cell receptor beta chains below come from one sample, sequenced in a study of beta chain features in type 1 diabetes. Expressed TCRB transcripts got sequenced, as all isolated RNA was reverse transcribed. Generated by immunoSEQ multiplex PCR, the TCRdb table keeps only in-frame clones and is missing some. In the table there are more than 350,000 clones, over 9.5% of which are singletons. Source material: naive CD4+ T cells from blood. The receptor source for this set is a woman between 18 and 29 years old in good health.

The chain has TRBV4-3 and TRBJ1-1; D might be TRBD1 (5 bases). CDR1 and CDR2 from the germline V gene are LGHNA and YSLEER. With 0 bases removed from V and 3 bases from J, the gap between germline ends came to 11 bases. The CDR3 is made up of 15 amino acids. The DNA for the CDR3 is TGCGCCAGCAGCCAAGATCCCAGGGTGGACACTGAAGCTTTCTTT. This translates into CASSQDPRVDTEAFF.

The J gene is TRBJ2-5, the V gene TRBV4-3; TRBD2 aligns across 7 bases. Germline V CDR1 and CDR2: LGHNA, YSLEER. With V trimmed by 1 base and J by 3 bases, 5 bases remained unmatched. CDR3 length equals 15 residues. The CDR3 spells CASSQATSAEETQYF. The CDR3 DNA reads TGCGCCAGCAGCCAAGCCACTAGCGCTGAAGAGACCCAGTACTTC.

This clone was seen a few times. The chain links TRBV7-3 to TRBJ2-3, with D unclear. The CDR3 is 13 residues long. Trimming stripped 2 bases from V and 4 bases from J, with 7 bases between. From germline, CDR1 is SGHTA and CDR2 FQGTGA. The chain's CDR3 is CASSLSRADTQYF. Written as DNA, the CDR3 is TGTGCCAGCAGCTTATCTAGGGCAGATACGCAGTATTTT.

The chain's CDR3 is CASSSGRGNEQFF. In nucleotides, the CDR3 is TGTGCCAGCAGCTCGGGTCGGGGCAATGAGCAGTTCTTC. The V and J genes are TRBV5-6 and TRBJ2-1, with TRBD2 as a possible D gene (5 bases). The CDR3 runs 13 residues. The germline V gene encodes CDR1 SGHDT and CDR2 YYEEEE. V was clipped by 3 bases and J by 6 bases, with 10 bases between them. The variable domain in full, with the rest retrieved from reference TRBV5-6 and TRBJ2-1, is DAGVTQSPTHLIKTRGQQVTLRCSPKSGHDTVSWYQQALGQGPQFIFQYYEEEERQRGNFPDRFSGHQFPNYSSELNVNALLLGDSALYLCASSSGRGNEQFFGPGTRLTVL.

There are a few counts of this clone. This rearrangement joins TRBV6-1 to TRBJ2-7, with 9 nucleotides matching TRBD1. J lost 3 bases, V lost 6 bases, and 3 bases had no gene match. This CDR3 region has 13 residues. The V gene's germline CDR1 is MNHNS and CDR2 SASEGT. This CDR3 reads CASRRQGDYEQYV. Here the CDR3 DNA reads TGTGCCAGCAGACGACAGGGGGACTACGAGCAGTACGTC.

This clone turned up a few times. The chain has TRBV18 and TRBJ1-2, with 8 bases fitting TRBD1. CDR1 and CDR2 from the germline V gene are KGHSH and LQKENI. Germline trimming cut 4 bases from V and 2 bases from J; bases unmatched to any gene: 3. This CDR3 is built from 14 residues. CDR3 in amino acids: CASSQQGVNYGYTF. In DNA form, the CDR3 reads TGTGCCAGCTCACAACAGGGGGTGAACTATGGCTACACCTTC.

The chain uses TRBV7-3 and TRBJ2-7, with a possible D match to TRBD1 (6 bases). The CDR3 length is 18 residues. Germline V CDR1 and CDR2: SGHTA, FQGTGA. V shed 5 bases and J shed 0 bases, with 23 bases lying between them. Written as DNA, the CDR3 is TGTGCCAGCAGCCCCGGCAGGGGATCGGGCGTACCCTCCTACGAGCAGTACTTC. Translation: CASSPGRGSGVPSYEQYF.

J is TRBJ2-5 and V is TRBV7-8, with a possible D match to TRBD1 (6 bases). The CDR3 extends over 13 amino acids. The germline V gene encodes CDR1 SGHVS and CDR2 FQNEAQ. Between the trimmed V and J ends, which lost 6 bases and 5 bases, there was a span of 13 bases. CDR3 residues: CASSNRVRETQYF. CDR3 coding DNA: TGTGCCAGCAGTAACAGGGTTAGGGAGACCCAGTACTTC.

A few counts support this clone. The genes are TRBV18 and TRBJ1-4, with D perhaps matching TRBD1 (5 bases). Looked up from germline, CDR1 is KGHSH and CDR2 is LQKENI. This CDR3 has 15 amino acids. Deletions cut 4 bases from V and 6 bases from J, with 15 bases between. The CDR3 sequence: CASSHERSGHEKLFF. The CDR3 region has the DNA TGTGCCAGCTCACACGAGCGGTCAGGGCATGAAAAACTGTTTTTT.

This chain joins TRBV28 and TRBJ2-2; weak D call: TRBD2 (6 bases). This CDR3 is 19 amino acids long. Trimming took off 7 bases at V and 3 bases at J, with 27 bases between the two ends. Germline V CDR1 and CDR2: MDHEN, SYDVKM. The CDR3 spells CASNKSWRGRRNYTGELFF. CDR3 bases: TGTGCCAGCAACAAAAGCTGGCGGGGTCGAAGGAATTACACCGGGGAGCTGTTTTTT.

In nucleotides, the CDR3 is TGTGCCAGTAGCATGGGAGTCGGCGAGACCCAGTACTTC. Translating it yields CASSMGVGETQYF. The V call is TRBV19, the J call TRBJ2-5; D may be TRBD2 (5 bases). The CDR3 covers 13 residues. The germline V gene has CDR1 LNHDA and CDR2 SQIVND (reference sequence). Trimming pared 6 bases from V and 5 bases from J, leaving 13 bases between.

V is TRBV9 and J is TRBJ2-7, with D unresolved. This CDR3 is built from 13 residues. The germline V and J ends were trimmed by 0 bases and 7 bases, with 11 bases remaining between them. The V gene's germline CDR1 is SGDLS and CDR2 YYNGEE. CDR3 sequence (DNA): TGTGCCAGCAGCGTAGTTGACGGCTTGGAGCAGTACTTC. Encoded protein: CASSVVDGLEQYF.

This rearrangement joins TRBV7-9 to TRBJ1-2; D is undetermined. Germline lookup yields CDR1 SEHNR and CDR2 FQNEAQ (reference sequence). The CDR3 is 14 residues long. V lost 2 bases to trimming and J lost 8 bases, with 15 bases between them. DNA for the CDR3: TGTGCCAGCAGCTTACTAGTTGGGGATCACGGCTACACCTTC. Amino acid sequence: CASSLLVGDHGYTF.

In its sample, this clone was seen a few times. The chain employs TRBV25-1 and TRBJ2-3; the D gene is possibly TRBD2 (7 bases). Germline V lookup: CDR1 MGHDK, CDR2 SYGVNS. The ends were cut back, 1 base at V and 6 bases at J, with 14 bases in the middle. This CDR3 is 15 amino acids long. CDR3: CASSEFAGGADTQYF. Written as DNA, the CDR3 is TGTGCCAGCAGTGAATTCGCTGGGGGGGCGGATACGCAGTATTTT.

With regard to this clone: Different DNA sequences within this sample yield the same CDR3. The rearrangement links TRBV6-5 to TRBJ2-3; D not certain. Germline CDR1 MNHEY, CDR2 SVGAGI. This CDR3 contains 13 residues. Trimming took off 0 bases at V and 4 bases at J, with 5 bases between the two ends. CDR3 amino acids: CASSYSPADTQYF. CDR3 in DNA: TGTGCCAGCAGTTACTCCCCTGCAGATACGCAGTATTTT.

The chain recombines TRBV7-6 with TRBJ2-7; 10 nucleotides agree with TRBD1. The CDR3 is 15 residues long. Trimming took 5 bases from V and 1 from J; bases not matched to a gene: 5. The germline V gene encodes CDR1 SGHVS and CDR2 FNYEAQ. For the CDR3, the DNA is TGTGCCAGCAGCGTAGGACAGGGGGATTCCTACGAGCAGTACTTC. This translates into CASSVGQGDSYEQYF.

This clone has a handful of counts. The chain is built from TRBV30 and TRBJ1-2, with TRBD1 matching 7 bases. V shed 4 bases, J shed 6 bases, and the junction held 14 bases outside the gene matches. The CDR3 spans 15 residues. CDR1 GTSNPN and CDR2 SVGIG come from the germline V gene (reference sequence). DNA of the CDR3: TGTGCCTGGATATTTTCCGGGACAGAGCCAAATGGCTACACCTTC. Amino acids: CAWIFSGTEPNGYTF.

This chain joins TRBV29-1 and TRBJ2-1; 11 positions agree with TRBD2. J was trimmed by 0 bases and V by 0 bases; bases with no gene match: 1. The CDR3 extends over 16 amino acids. CDR1 and CDR2 (germline): SQVTM, ANQGSEA. The CDR3 sequence: CSVEEGLADSYNEQFF. The CDR3 region has the DNA TGCAGCGTTGAAGAGGGACTAGCGGACTCCTACAATGAGCAGTTCTTC.

The rearrangement links TRBV7-2 to TRBJ1-6; no definite D call. The CDR3 contains 13 residues. V was shortened by 6 bases and J by 7 bases, with 10 bases between the two germline ends. CDR1 is SGHTA and CDR2 is FQGNSA in the germline V gene. DNA of the CDR3: TGTGCCAGCAGTCCTAGGTCGAATTCACCCCTCCACTTT. Translation: CASSPRSNSPLHF.

CDR3 region: CAIRTGNSPLHF. CDR3 nucleotides: TGTGCCATCCGAACCGGTAATTCACCCCTCCACTTT. The rearrangement links TRBV10-3 to TRBJ1-6; D is uncertain. With 8 bases removed from V and 6 bases from J, the gap between germline ends came to 8 bases. This CDR3 has 12 amino acids. The germline V gene encodes CDR1 ENHRY and CDR2 SYGVKD.